This TCR beta chain emerged from a study of blood T cell repertoires in COVID-19. Turning to the study itself: In each case, the material was cDNA or gDNA derived from T cells, B-cell-depleted T cells, or PBMCs.

Clones were sequenced by immunoSEQ multiplex PCR, and TCRdb holds only the in-frame ones, with some missing. The table records a few hundred thousand clones, around 84% of them present only once. The CDR3 covers 15 residues. Trimming stripped 3 bases from V and 0 bases from J, with 12 bases between. Looked up from germline, CDR1 is GTSNPN and CDR2 is SVGIG (reference sequence). V gene TRBV30 combines with J gene TRBJ1-3; no clear D. The sequence derives from a woman aged 18-29 years who had recovered from COVID-19. The sample comprised PBMCs or T cells enriched from blood (not recorded which). The CDR3 DNA reads TGTGCCTGGAGGATAGACGGGAGCTCTGGAAACACCATATATTTT. Translated, it gives CAWRIDGSSGNTIYF. The entire variable domain, with the rest obtained from reference TRBV30 and TRBJ1-3, is as follows: SQTIHQWPATLVQPVGSPLSLECTVEGTSNPNLYWYRQAAGRGLQLLFYSVGIGQISSEVPQNLSASRPQDRQFILSSKKLLLSDSGFYLCAWRIDGSSGNTIYFGEGSWLTVV.